This TCR beta chain was identified in a study of blood T cell repertoires in COVID-19 (TCRdb year 2020). Broadly, across the study: Samples covering the acute and convalescent phases of COVID-19 were provided by collaborators in the United States, Italy and Spain. Where available, HLA class I and class II types were obtained from metadata supplied by the sample provider rather than from assay-based typing. Subjects who had been exposed to COVID-19, were actively infected with it, or had recovered from it provided the deeply sampled blood TCRbeta repertoires that made up the dataset. The prospective study material was composed of cDNA or gDNA derived from T cells, B-cell-depleted T cells, or PBMCs. Samples came from the ongoing ImmuneRACE study (first 160 participants) plus 1,254 subjects from 6 global collaborators. Sample metadata almost always included a de-identified subject ID, COVID-19 status, age in years and sex. A freely available public database, intended as a resource for researchers studying the immune response to SARS-CoV-2, is where the repertoires were released. Findings and caveats that apply to the study as a whole: The amount of clinical and demographic metadata varied by source and participant and was provided uncurated.

Each collaborating institution followed its own protocols to collect whole blood in K2EDTA tubes. For TCRbeta analysis, collaborators shipped samples in one of three forms: frozen whole blood, isolated PBMCs, or DNA extracted from either of those sample types. As for this clone: Its antigen is not yet known. Base quality data are lacking; no much larger clone is found one base away.

TCRbeta CDR3 regions were amplified from genomic DNA by means of the immunoSEQ Assay, a bias-controlled multiplex PCR. The authors' analysis ran thus. The number of nucleated cells in each sample was estimated by amplification of reference gene primers within the assay. To quantify the absolute abundance of each unique TCRbeta CDR3 rearrangement, sequence reads were collapsed and filtered. Productive Simpson clonality was computed per sample as the square root of Simpson's diversity index over productive rearrangements. The table comes from immuneACCESS by way of TCRdb, which keeps in-frame sequences with V and J called. Part of the clones is missing from these tables; in studies checked, under half for an unresolved V gene and the rest for unknown reasons. V and J calls and clone size are given by that table; D and trimming were obtained from the DNA. Counted in this sample were approximately 300,000 clones; around nine tenths of them appeared once. The top ten hold approximately 4% of the sample.

The source of this sequence is a woman aged 45 to 65 with active or convalescent COVID-19. The material sequenced was peripheral blood.

Here the CDR3 is given as CASSLIRQGTEAFF. The nucleotides are TGTGCCAGCAGCTTGATACGACAGGGTACTGAAGCTTTCTTT. The chain joins TRBV5-6 to TRBJ1-1; a stretch of 7 junction bases matches TRBD1. Trimming leaves V shorter by 1 base and J shorter by 5 bases, with the junction holding 5 bases beyond the gene matches. The cysteine opens and the phenylalanine closes a CDR3 of 14 amino acids. Just CDR3 DNA is preserved here, 42 bases in frame from base 1. For CDR1 and CDR2, the germline V gene lists SGHDT and YYEEEE.